This TCR beta chain was sequenced in a study of T cell repertoires in cytomegalovirus infection. The CDR3 loop spans 15 amino acids. CDR1 SEHNR and CDR2 FQNEAQ come from the germline V gene (reference sequence). V was clipped by 1 base and J by 2 bases, with 9 bases between them. Each CDR3 protein gets one entry after TCRdb re-called the reads with MiXCR. Counted here are about 920,000 distinct CDR3 sequences, roughly 31% occurring once; the ten biggest clones make up roughly 13%. The sample holds a few counts of this clonotype. Its target is not known. Specimen: cultured CD8+ T cells from PBMCs, collected from culture after CMV antigen stimulation. The source of this sequence is a human donor in good health (CMV status not recorded). Some clones in this sample may be carry-over from other donors' samples. The V gene is TRBV7-9, the J gene TRBJ2-1; D tentatively fits TRBD1 or TRBD2 (5 bases each). Here the CDR3 reads CASSLVATAYNEQFF. The CDR3 DNA is TGTGCCAGCAGCTTAGTAGCGACAGCCTACAATGAGCAGTTCTTC.